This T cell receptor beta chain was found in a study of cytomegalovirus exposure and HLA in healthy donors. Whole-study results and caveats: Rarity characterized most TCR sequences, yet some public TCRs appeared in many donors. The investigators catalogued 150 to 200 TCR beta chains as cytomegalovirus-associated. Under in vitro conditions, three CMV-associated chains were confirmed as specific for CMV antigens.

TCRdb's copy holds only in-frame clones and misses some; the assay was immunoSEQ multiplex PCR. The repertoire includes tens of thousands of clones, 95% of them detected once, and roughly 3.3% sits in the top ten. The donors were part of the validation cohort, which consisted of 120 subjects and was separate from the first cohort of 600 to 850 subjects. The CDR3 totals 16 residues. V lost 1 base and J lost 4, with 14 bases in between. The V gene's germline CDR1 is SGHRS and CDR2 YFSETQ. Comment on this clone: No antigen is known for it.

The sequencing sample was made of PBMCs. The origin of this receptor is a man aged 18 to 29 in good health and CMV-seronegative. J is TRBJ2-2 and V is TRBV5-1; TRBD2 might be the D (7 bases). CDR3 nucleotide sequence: TGCGCCAGCAGCTTGAGGGGGGGCGCGGGCACCGGGGAGCTGTTTTTT. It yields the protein CASSLRGGAGTGELFF.